Listed here is a single T cell receptor beta chain. No DNA is given; TCRdb re-called the 5' RACE reads and lists each CDR3 protein once. This listing includes some 390,000 distinct CDR3 sequences. This sample is drawn from a study of T cells expressing NK-cell markers. The sequence derives from a woman aged 50 to 60 in good health. The sequenced sample was blood T cells: a sorted CD56 or NKG2C T cell subset, CD4+ or CD8+ T cells, or bulk PBMC T cells (not recorded which).

Here the CDR3 reads CASSLEQGKTDTQYF. The chain employs TRBV7-3 and TRBJ2-3; absent DNA, TCRdb's TRBD1 call cannot be checked. The CDR3 has 15 amino acids. Germline values: CDR1 SGHTA, CDR2 FQGTGA.